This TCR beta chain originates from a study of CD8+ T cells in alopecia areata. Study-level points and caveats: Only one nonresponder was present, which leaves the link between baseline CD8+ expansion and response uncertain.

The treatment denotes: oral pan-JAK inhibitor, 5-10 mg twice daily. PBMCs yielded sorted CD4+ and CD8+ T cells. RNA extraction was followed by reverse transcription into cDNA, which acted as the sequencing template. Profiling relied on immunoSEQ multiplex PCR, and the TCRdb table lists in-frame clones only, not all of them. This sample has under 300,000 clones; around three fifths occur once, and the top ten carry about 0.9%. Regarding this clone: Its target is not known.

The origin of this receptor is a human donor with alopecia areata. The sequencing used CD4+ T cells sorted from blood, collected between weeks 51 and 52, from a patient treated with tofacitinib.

The chain's CDR3 is CASSVRDGDYEQYF. CDR3 nucleotides: TGTGCCAGCAGCGTACGGGACGGAGATTACGAGCAGTACTTC. V is TRBV7-3 and J is TRBJ2-7, with D perhaps matching TRBD1 or TRBD2 (5 bases each). Trimming left V 5 bases short and J 4 bases short, with 15 bases between. CDR3 length equals 14 residues. The germline gives CDR1 SGHTA, CDR2 FQGTGA.